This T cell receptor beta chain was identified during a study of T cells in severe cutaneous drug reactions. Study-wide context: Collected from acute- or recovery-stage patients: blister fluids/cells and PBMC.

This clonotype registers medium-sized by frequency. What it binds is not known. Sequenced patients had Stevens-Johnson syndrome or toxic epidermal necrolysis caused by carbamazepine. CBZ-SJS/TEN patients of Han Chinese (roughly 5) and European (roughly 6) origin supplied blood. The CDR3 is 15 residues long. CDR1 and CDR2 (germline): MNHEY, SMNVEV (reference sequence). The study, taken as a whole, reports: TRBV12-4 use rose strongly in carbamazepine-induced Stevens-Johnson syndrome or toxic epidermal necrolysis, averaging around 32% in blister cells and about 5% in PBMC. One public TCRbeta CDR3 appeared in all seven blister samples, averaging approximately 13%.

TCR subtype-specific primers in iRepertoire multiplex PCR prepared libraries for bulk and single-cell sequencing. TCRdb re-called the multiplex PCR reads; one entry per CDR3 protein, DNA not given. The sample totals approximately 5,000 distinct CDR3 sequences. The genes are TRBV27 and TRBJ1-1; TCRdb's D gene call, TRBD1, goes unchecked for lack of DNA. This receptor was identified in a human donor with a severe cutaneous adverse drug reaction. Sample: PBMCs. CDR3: CASSLDRGHGTEAFF.